Given below is one T cell receptor beta chain in context. This specimen comes from a study of blood T cell repertoires in COVID-19. Study background: Samples came from the United States, Italy and Spain, spanning acute and convalescent COVID-19. T cells, B-cell-depleted T cells, or PBMCs provided the cDNA or gDNA that served as material.

Original methodology: It was from reference gene primer amplification that nucleated cell counts were estimated. Libraries were prepared by immunoSEQ multiplex PCR; TCRdb keeps only in-frame clonotypes and omits some of them. D and trimming were read from the DNA, whereas the V and J calls and clone size are those reported in that table. This sample yields roughly 250,000 clones, of which 88% are seen a single time; less than 5% belongs to the top ten. In germline, CDR1 is SNHLY, CDR2 FYNNEI. Trimming removed 6 bases from V and 2 bases from J, with 16 bases in between. This CDR3 comprises 15 residues.

This receptor was obtained from a man aged 55 to 70 who had recovered from COVID-19. The chain links TRBV2 to TRBJ1-2; possible D gene TRBD1, 6 bases. The sequencing sample was made of peripheral blood. CDR3 amino acids: CASSLGEGVNYGYTF. CDR3 nucleotides: TGTGCCAGCAGCCTGGGGGAGGGGGTAAACTATGGCTACACCTTC.